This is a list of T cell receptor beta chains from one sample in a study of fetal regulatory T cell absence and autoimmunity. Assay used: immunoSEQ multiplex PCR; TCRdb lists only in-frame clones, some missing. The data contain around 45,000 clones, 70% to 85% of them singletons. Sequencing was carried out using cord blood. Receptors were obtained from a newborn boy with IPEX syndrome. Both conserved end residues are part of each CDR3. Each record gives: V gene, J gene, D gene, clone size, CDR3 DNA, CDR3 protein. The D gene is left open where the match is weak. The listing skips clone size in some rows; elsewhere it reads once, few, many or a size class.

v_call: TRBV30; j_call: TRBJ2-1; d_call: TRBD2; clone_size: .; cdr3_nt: TGTGCCGGCGGCCCTAGCGGGGGGTATGGGAGTGAGCAGTTCTTC; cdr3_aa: CAGGPSGGYGSEQFF
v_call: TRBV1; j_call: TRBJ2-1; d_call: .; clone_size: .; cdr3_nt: TGCACCAGCAGCCGACTAGCGGGAGTAGGACCCTACAATGAGCAGTTCTTC; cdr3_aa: CTSSRLAGVGPYNEQFF
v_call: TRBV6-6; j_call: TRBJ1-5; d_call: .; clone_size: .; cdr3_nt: TGTGCCAGCAGTTTCCCTAATCAGCCCCAGCATTTT; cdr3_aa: CASSFPNQPQHF
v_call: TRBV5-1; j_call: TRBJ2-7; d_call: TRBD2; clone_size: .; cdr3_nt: TGCGCCAGCAGCTCCGGGACTAGCGGCAAGAAGGGCTACGAGCAGTACTTC; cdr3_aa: CASSSGTSGKKGYEQYF
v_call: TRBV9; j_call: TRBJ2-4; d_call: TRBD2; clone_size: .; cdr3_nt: TGTGCCAGCAGCCCGGGACTAGCGGGGGTCAAAAACATTCAGTACTTC; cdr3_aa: CASSPGLAGVKNIQYF
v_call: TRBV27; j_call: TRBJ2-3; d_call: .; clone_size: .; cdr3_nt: TGTGCCAGCAGTTTAATGGGTCCAGATACGCAGTATTTT; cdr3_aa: CASSLMGPDTQYF
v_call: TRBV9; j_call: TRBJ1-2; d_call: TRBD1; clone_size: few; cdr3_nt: TGTGCCAGCAGCGTAGAACAGGGGGCATATGGCTACACCTTC; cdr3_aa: CASSVEQGAYGYTF
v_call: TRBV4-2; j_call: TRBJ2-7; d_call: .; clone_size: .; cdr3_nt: TGTGCCAGCAGCCCGATCCCCGGACCTATCGGCTACGAGCAGTACTTC; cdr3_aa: CASSPIPGPIGYEQYF
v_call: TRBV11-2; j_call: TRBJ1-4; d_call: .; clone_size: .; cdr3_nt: TGTGCCAGCAGCTTAGCGGGGACAAAGAATGAAAAACTGTTTTTT; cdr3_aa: CASSLAGTKNEKLFF
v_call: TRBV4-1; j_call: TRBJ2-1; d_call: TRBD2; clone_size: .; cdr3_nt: TGCGCCAGCAGACTTACTAGCGGGAAGATCGGCTCCTACAATGAGCAGTTCTTC; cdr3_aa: CASRLTSGKIGSYNEQFF
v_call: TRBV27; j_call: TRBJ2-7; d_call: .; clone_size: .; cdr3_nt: TGTGCCAGCAGTTTAGCGGATAGCTCCTACGAGCAGTACTTC; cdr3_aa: CASSLADSSYEQYF
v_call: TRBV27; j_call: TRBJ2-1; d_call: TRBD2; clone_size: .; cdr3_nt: TGTGCCAGCAGTTTCAGACTAGCGGTGGGGAATGAGCAGTTCTTC; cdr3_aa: CASSFRLAVGNEQFF
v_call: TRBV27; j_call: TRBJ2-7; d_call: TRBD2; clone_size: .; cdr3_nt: TGTGCCAGCAGTCGACGCGGGGGCTCCTACGAGCAGTACTTC; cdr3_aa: CASSRRGGSYEQYF
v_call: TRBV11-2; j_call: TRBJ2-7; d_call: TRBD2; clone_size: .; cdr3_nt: TGTGCCAGCAGCTTACCCACGGGGACTAGCCTGTTCCCCTACGAGCAGTACTTC; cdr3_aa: CASSLPTGTSLFPYEQYF
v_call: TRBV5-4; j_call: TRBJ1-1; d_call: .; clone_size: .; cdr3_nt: TGTGCCAGCAGCACACCCACACGGAACACTGAAGCTTTCTTT; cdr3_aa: CASSTPTRNTEAFF
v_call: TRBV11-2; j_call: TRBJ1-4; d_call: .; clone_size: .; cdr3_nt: TGTGCCAGCAGCTTGGTTGGCAACGCGAATGAAAAACTGTTTTTT; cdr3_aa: CASSLVGNANEKLFF
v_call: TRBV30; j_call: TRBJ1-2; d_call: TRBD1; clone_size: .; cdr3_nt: TGTGCCTGGACCGACAGGGGGAACTATGGCTACACCTTC; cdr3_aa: CAWTDRGNYGYTF
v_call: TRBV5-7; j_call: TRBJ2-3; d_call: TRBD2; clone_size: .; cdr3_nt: TGTGCCAGCAGCCCGCGGACTAGCCGCGTAGATACGCAGTATTTT; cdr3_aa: CASSPRTSRVDTQYF
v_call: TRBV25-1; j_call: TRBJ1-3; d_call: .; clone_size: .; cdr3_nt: TGTGCCAGCAGTGAATATGGTGGCAACACCATATATTTT; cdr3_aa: CASSEYGGNTIYF
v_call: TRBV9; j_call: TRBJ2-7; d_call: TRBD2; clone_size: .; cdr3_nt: TGTGCCAGCAGCGTAGGGTCGGGAGGGGGGCAGTACTTC; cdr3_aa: CASSVGSGGGQYF
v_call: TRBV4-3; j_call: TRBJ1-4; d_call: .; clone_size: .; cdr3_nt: TGCGCCAGCAGCCAAGATCGGGGGGCCGGGGAAAAACTGTTTTTT; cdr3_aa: CASSQDRGAGEKLFF
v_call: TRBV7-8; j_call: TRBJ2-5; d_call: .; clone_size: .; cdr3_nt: TGTGCCAGCAGCTTAGCCCCAACCCAAGAGACCCAGTACTTC; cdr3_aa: CASSLAPTQETQYF
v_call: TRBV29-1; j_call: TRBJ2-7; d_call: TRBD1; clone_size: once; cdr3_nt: TGCAGCCCTAGACAGGGGGCGGGCGAGCAGTACTTC; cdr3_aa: CSPRQGAGEQYF
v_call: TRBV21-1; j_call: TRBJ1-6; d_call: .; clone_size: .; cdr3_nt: TGTGCCACCCCGACGATAGGGACAGGGGTCTCACCCCTCCACTTT; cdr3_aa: CATPTIGTGVSPLHF
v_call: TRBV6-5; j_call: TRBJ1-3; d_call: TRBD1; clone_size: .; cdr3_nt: TGTGCCAGCAGTTCCCGGACAGGGAGCGGAAACACCATATATTTT; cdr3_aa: CASSSRTGSGNTIYF
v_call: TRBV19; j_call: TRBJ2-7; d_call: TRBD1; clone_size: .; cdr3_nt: TGTGCCAGTAGTATGGACGACAGGGTCTACGAGCAGTACTTC; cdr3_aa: CASSMDDRVYEQYF